This TCR beta chain was sequenced for a study of blood T cells in healthy people across ages (dated by TCRdb to between 2015 and 2017). Regarding the study in general: In model experiments, roughly one uniquely barcoded TCR beta cDNA molecule per two T cells was captured by template switching. Donors of different ages were randomly distributed across sequencing lanes to avoid experimental bias. The study measured age-related changes in TCR beta repertoire diversity using deep sequencing normalized with unique cDNA molecular identifiers. Donors were grouped into four age groups: young (average roughly 17 years), middle-aged (over 35), aged (about 60) and long-lived (about 89). Using the same blood draw, the study looked at two additional independent replicas of 1 million unique cDNA reads for two donors, one aged 18 to 30 and the other aged 80 or older.

Here is what the overall study found, with its caveats: The CMV infection status of donors was not known, potentially confounding age-related changes in expanded clonotypes. Compared with the aged group, more naive CD4+ T cells, fewer expanded clones and increased TCR diversity were shown by the long-lived group, suggesting age selection. As age increased, observed TCR beta diversity per million T cells dropped in a roughly linear way, and a significant reduction was already evident by age 40. Total diversity estimates from one million sequenced T cells were considered lower bounds and underestimates. Since profiling was done on bulk unsorted PBMCs, naive and antigen-experienced compartments could not be conclusively compared. There was a strong correlation between observed TCR beta diversity and the percentage of naive T cells measured by flow cytometry.

The germline V gene supplies CDR1 SQVTM and CDR2 ANQGSEA. V lost 6 bases and J lost 7 bases; the stretch between them is 13 bases long. From cysteine to phenylalanine, the CDR3 is 12 amino acids long. Here the CDR3 DNA is all that survives: 36 bases in frame from base 1. Library construction relied on 5' RACE. The instrument was an Illumina HiSeq 2500. A second PCR of about 6 to 12 cycles was run with a J-beta primer mix and a sample-barcoded 5' primer. A unique molecular identifier was introduced onto each TCR beta cDNA molecule by a template-switch 5' adaptor carrying 12 random nucleotides. At least 3 million CDR3-containing paired-end reads were obtained from each sample. The Mint cDNA synthesis kit, primed by a TRBC-specific oligonucleotide, was used to synthesize first-strand cDNA from all RNA. After uracil-DNA glycosylase treatment, a first 18-cycle PCR used universal primers M1SS and BC2_uni_R on all cDNA. In the paper's pipeline: For normalization, 1 million high-quality reads, each with a distinct molecular identifier, were randomly selected from each sample. Instead of being binned into consensus sequences, reads with shared molecular identifiers were discarded. MiTCR, with a Q25 quality threshold and the strictest error-elimination algorithm, was used for CDR3 identification, clonotype clustering and error correction. A nonparametric unseen species model with Euler transformation was used to estimate lower-bound total TCR beta diversity. TCRdb reran the public reads through fastp at Q25 and MiXCR, keeping productive beta chains. Rows are unified per CDR3 protein, each entry keeping the most common DNA and genes. TCRdb's processing, not the authors', yielded these V and J calls. The sample table contains roughly 900,000 distinct CDR3 sequences; only one count was recorded for 29% of them. The top ten clones comprise 17% of the sample.

This clonotype was seen many times. What antigen it recognizes has not been identified. Within one base of it there is no much larger clone, and no base qualities were kept. Systemically healthy Caucasian individuals from Russia, approximately 39 in total and aged roughly 6 to 95 years, were included as donors. Each donor gave 8 to 10 milliliters of peripheral blood, drawn into EDTA-treated Vacutainer tubes. PBMCs were isolated by Ficoll-Paque density-gradient centrifugation, with at least 7 million obtained per sample. Total RNA, at least 6 micrograms per sample, was extracted from PBMCs with Trizol reagent. For every donor, an aliquot of PBMCs went through flow cytometry to measure the percentages of naive CD45RAhigh/CD27high T cells.

In this chain, TRBV29-1 is recombined with TRBJ2-1; the D gene is perhaps TRBD1, on 5 matching bases. The sequenced sample consisted of blood. The TCR comes from a woman older than 75 in good health. The CDR3 here reads CSVDGAGNEQFF. The sequenced DNA is TGCAGCGTGGACGGCGCAGGGAATGAGCAGTTCTTC.